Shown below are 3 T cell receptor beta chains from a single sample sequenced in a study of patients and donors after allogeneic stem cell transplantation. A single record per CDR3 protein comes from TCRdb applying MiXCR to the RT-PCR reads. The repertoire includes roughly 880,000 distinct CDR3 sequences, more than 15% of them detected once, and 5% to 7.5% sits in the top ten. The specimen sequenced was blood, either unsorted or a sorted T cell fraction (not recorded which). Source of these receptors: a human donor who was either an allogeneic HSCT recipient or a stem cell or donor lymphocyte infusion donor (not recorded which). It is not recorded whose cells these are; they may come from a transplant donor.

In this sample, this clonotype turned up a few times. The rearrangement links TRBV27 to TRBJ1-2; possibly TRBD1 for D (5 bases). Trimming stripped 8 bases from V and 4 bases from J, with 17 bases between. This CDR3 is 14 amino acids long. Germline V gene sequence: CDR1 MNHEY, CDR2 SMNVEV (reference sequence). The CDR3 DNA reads TGTGCCAGCGGGGGTTTGGTGGCCTCCTATGGCTACACCTTC. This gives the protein CASGGLVASYGYTF.

The CDR3 reads CASRGTSGGWLGSYNEQFF. The CDR3 region has the DNA TGTGCCAGCAGGGGGACTAGCGGGGGTTGGTTGGGCTCCTACAATGAGCAGTTCTTC. The chain combines TRBV12-3 or TRBV12-4 with TRBJ2-1; 14 nucleotides agree with TRBD2. V lost 6 bases and J lost 0; bases outside the gene matches: 10. The CDR3 is 19 residues long.

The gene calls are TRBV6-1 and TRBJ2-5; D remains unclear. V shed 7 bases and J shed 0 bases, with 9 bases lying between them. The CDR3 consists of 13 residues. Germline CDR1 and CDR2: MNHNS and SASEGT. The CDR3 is CASMAEYQETQYF. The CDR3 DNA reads TGTGCCAGCATGGCGGAGTACCAAGAGACCCAGTACTTC.